The source of this TCR beta chain is a study of cytomegalovirus exposure and HLA in healthy donors. Regarding this clone: No antigen is known for it.

Notes on the study in general: The study recorded 150 to 200 TCR beta chains that were cytomegalovirus-associated. Common viral pathogens seemed to be connected with several of the most significant clusters, according to a later analysis. Reports state that TCR beta sequences accurately predicted most subjects' HLA-A and HLA-B alleles.

The PCR had 60 Vbeta and 13 Jbeta primers. Authors' methods: In a later analysis, some 10 million of approximately 80 million unique beta chains occurred in at least two donors. Sequencing was performed with immunoSEQ multiplex PCR; in TCRdb, only in-frame clones are kept and a portion is missing. The V and J calls and clone size are taken from that table; D and trimming were inferred from the DNA. The table lists roughly 120,000 clones, 77% of them singletons. CDR1 is GTSNPN and CDR2 is SVGIG in the germline V gene (reference sequence). V lost 3 bases and J lost 6, with 8 bases in between. This CDR3 is built from 11 residues.

The V and J genes are TRBV30 and TRBJ1-2; D gene unclear. This receptor was taken from a middle-aged woman in good health and CMV-seropositive. Sequences were obtained from PBMCs. In nucleotides, the CDR3 is TGTGCCTGGAGACAGACGAATGGCTACACCTTC. Protein product: CAWRQTNGYTF.